The T cell receptor beta chain under discussion was sequenced for a study of control samples from healthy donors and cancer patients. This CDR3 is 14 amino acids long. Germline V CDR1 and CDR2: SNHLY, FYNNEI. V lost 6 bases to trimming and J lost 7 bases; unmatched junction nucleotides: 8. This clone was detected a few times. TCRdb's copy holds only in-frame clones and misses some; the assay was immunoSEQ multiplex PCR. The table has around 150,000 clones, approximately 93% seen once. The clonotype comes from a woman aged 40 to 55 in good health. This chain uses TRBV2 with TRBJ1-2; 10 bases are a match to TRBD1. Sequencing was carried out using blood. For the CDR3, the DNA is TGTGCCAGCAGCCCGGACAGGGGGTACGGTGGCTACACCTTC. This gives the protein CASSPDRGYGGYTF.